These 10 T cell receptor beta chains were sequenced from one sample in a study of identical twins (dated by TCRdb to about 2016). The method was 5' RACE. Reads for this sample came from an Illumina HiSeq 2000. TCRdb trimmed public reads at Q25 via fastp, called clones via MiXCR and kept in-frame beta chains. All rows with the same CDR3 protein become a single entry with the most common DNA and genes. The sample has 420,000 or so distinct CDR3 sequences on record, approximately 18% of them singletons. The ten biggest clones cover more than 10% of the sample. The sample comprised naive T cells sorted from blood. The cell subset or site label here, explained by the study, means: cells isolated with a human naive T-cell isolation kit. These receptors were collected from a man aged 50 or older in good health.

The chain's CDR3 is CASSLTDPSYNEQFF. The DNA of the CDR3 is TGTGCCAGCAGTTTGACTGATCCCTCCTACAATGAGCAGTTCTTC. V is TRBV6-2 or TRBV6-3 and J is TRBJ2-1, with no clear D. This CDR3 has 15 residues. The germline V and J ends were trimmed by 4 bases and 0 bases, with 10 bases remaining between them. CDR1 MNHEY and CDR2 SVGEGT come from the germline V gene.

For this clonotype: The junction differs from germline at one of its ends, possibly a read error. The rearrangement uses TRBV4-3 and TRBJ2-3, with a tentative D call TRBD1 (5 bases). Germline CDR1 LGHNA, CDR2 YSLEER. The CDR3 length is 14 residues. CDR3 sequence (DNA): TGCGCCAGCACCCAAGAGACAGACGGAGATACGCAGTATTTT. Amino acid sequence: CASTQETDGDTQYF.

This clonotype was seen repeatedly, ten times or more. V usage is TRBV4-2 and J usage is TRBJ2-4; D perhaps matches TRBD2 (5 bases). The CDR3 length is 15 residues. CDR1 is LGHNA, CDR2 YNFKEQ, per germline. Between the trimmed V and J ends, which lost 0 bases and 6 bases, there was a span of 12 bases. The CDR3 nucleotides are TGTGCCAGCAGCCAAGAAGGACTTGCCCGAAACATTCAGTACTTC. It translates to CASSQEGLARNIQYF.

This clonotype has at least ten counts. V gene TRBV27 combines with J gene TRBJ2-7, with 10 bases aligning to TRBD2. CDR1 and CDR2 (germline): MNHEY, SMNVEV (reference sequence). V dropped 3 bases and J dropped 5; count of bases not matched to a gene: 7. The CDR3 covers 15 residues. The CDR3 loop reads CASSLRSGGAHEQYF. The CDR3 DNA reads TGTGCCAGCAGTTTGAGAAGCGGGGGGGCCCACGAGCAGTACTTC.

This clonotype came up many times. This chain joins TRBV15 and TRBJ2-7; D gene unclear. From germline, CDR1 is LNHNV and CDR2 YYDKDF (reference sequence). Trimming shortened V by 2 bases and J by 2 bases, and 4 bases separated the two germline ends. The CDR3 runs to 12 residues. The CDR3: CATSRPPYEQYF. The CDR3 coding sequence is TGTGCCACCAGCAGACCACCCTACGAGCAGTACTTC.

The chain has TRBV19 and TRBJ1-1; no clear D gene. There are 13 residues in the CDR3. Trimming pared 3 bases from V and 1 base from J, leaving 6 bases between. Looked up from germline, CDR1 is LNHDA and CDR2 is SQIVND (reference sequence). CDR3 in amino acids: CASSMRGNTEAFF. Written as DNA, the CDR3 is TGTGCCAGTAGTATGCGGGGGAACACTGAAGCTTTCTTT.

The genes are TRBV6-2 or TRBV6-3 and TRBJ2-7; TRBD2 aligns across 9 bases. CDR3 length: 14 residues. Germline V lookup: CDR1 MNHEY, CDR2 SVGEGT. After removal of 4 bases from V and 1 base from J, the junction contained 2 bases not matched to a gene. Written as DNA, the CDR3 is TGTGCCAGCAGTTGGGGACTAGCTTCCTACGAGCAGTACTTC. Amino acids: CASSWGLASYEQYF.

This chain joins TRBV9 and TRBJ1-1, with D tentatively TRBD1 (5 bases). The length of the CDR3 is 13 residues. The ends were cut back, 4 bases at V and 4 bases at J, with 11 bases in the middle. Germline loops: CDR1 SGDLS, CDR2 YYNGEE. CDR3: CASSILQGTEAFF. CDR3 bases: TGTGCCAGCAGCATCCTGCAGGGCACTGAAGCTTTCTTT. Full variable domain (remainder filled in from reference TRBV9 and TRBJ1-1): DSGVTQTPKHLITATGQRVTLRCSPRSGDLSVYWYQQSLDQGLQFLIQYYNGEERAKGNILERFSAQQFPDLHSELNLSSLELGDSALYFCASSILQGTEAFFGQGTRLTVV.

The chain uses TRBV10-3 and TRBJ2-7, with 10 bases matching TRBD2. V was pared by 6 bases and J by 4 bases, with 9 bases of the junction left unmatched. CDR3 length equals 15 residues. From germline, CDR1 is ENHRY and CDR2 SYGVKD. CDR3 residues: CAIRQPSGGVYEQYF. Written as DNA, the CDR3 is TGTGCCATCAGGCAACCAAGCGGGGGGGTTTACGAGCAGTACTTC.

This clonotype came up many times. The chain joins TRBV5-1 to TRBJ2-5; 16 nucleotides agree with TRBD2. This CDR3 region has 17 residues. V lost 3 bases to trimming and J lost 5 bases; unmatched junction nucleotides: 7. Germline V gene lookup returns CDR1 SGHRS and CDR2 YFSETQ. CDR3: CASSSGTSGGAVETQYF. The CDR3 DNA is TGCGCCAGCAGCTCTGGGACTAGCGGGGGGGCCGTTGAGACCCAGTACTTC.